The text below deals with one T cell receptor beta chain. In germline, CDR1 is MNHEY, CDR2 SVGAGI. J was trimmed by 2 bases and V by 1 base; bases with no gene match: 8. The CDR3 length is 16 residues. Sequencing used immunoSEQ multiplex PCR; TCRdb keeps in-frame clones, though not all of them. Of some 45,000 clones listed, roughly 85% are singletons. This entry belongs to a study of STAT5B mutations in CD4+ large granular lymphocyte leukemia. The specimen was CD4+ T cells from blood buffy coats. The genes are TRBV6-5 and TRBJ2-7, with 7 bases that match TRBD1. The source of this sequence is a human donor in good health. The DNA for the CDR3 is TGTGCCAGCAGTTACTTACCGACAGGGTCGACCTACGAGCAGTACTTC. This translates into CASSYLPTGSTYEQYF.